The following is a T cell receptor (beta chain) sequence with its context. Its antigen is undetermined. The sample belongs to a study of T cell repertoires in cytomegalovirus infection. For the study at large: Indications came from public TCR beta signatures; they pointed to CMV infection and to a matching HLA type. Findings and caveats of the study: Individuals carrying CMV plus the relevant HLA were identified by cumulative frequency of public TCR beta families. The study found HLA-C-restricted CMV-specific TCR beta clonotypes dominating the ex vivo response.

CDR1 and CDR2 (germline): SGHRS, YFSETQ. CDR3 length: 15 amino acids. V lost 5 bases and J lost 7, with 19 bases in between. TCRdb re-called the reads through MiXCR, storing one row per CDR3 protein. This table has some 100,000 distinct CDR3 sequences, 20% to 30% appearing once. The chain recombines TRBV5-1 with TRBJ2-1; D is unresolved. This clonotype was obtained from a human donor in good health (CMV status not recorded). Some clones in this sample may be carry-over from other donors' samples. Material for sequencing was CD8+ T cells from PBMCs. CDR3 bases: TGCGCCAGCAGGCTCGACACCATCCTAGTGAATGAGCAGTTCTTC. Protein product: CASRLDTILVNEQFF.